These 27 T cell receptor beta chains were sequenced from one sample in a study of a mutant IDH1 vaccine in newly diagnosed glioma. Measured with immunoSEQ multiplex PCR; TCRdb has only the in-frame clones, and not every one. The sample has approximately 41,000 clones, roughly 79% seen once. These receptors' antigens are unknown. Time point of the sample: week 23, last vaccination. In every dose of vaccine, 300 ug of mutant IDH1 20-mer peptide was given alongside topical imiquimod. The sequencing here drew on PBMCs, taken from a glioma patient whose treatment included an IDH1 peptide vaccine. The source of these receptors is a middle-aged woman with glioma. Some clones in this sample may be carry-over from other donors' samples.

The rearrangement links TRBV6-1 to TRBJ1-4, with TRBD1 identical over 9 bases. V trimming: 6 bases; J trimming: 10 bases; junction bases outside the gene matches: 12. The V gene's germline CDR1 is MNHNS and CDR2 SASEGT. CDR3 length: 15 residues. The CDR3 region has the DNA TGTGCCAGCAGGGGACAGGGAAGGCCCTTGGGAAAACTGTTTTTT. This codes for CASRGQGRPLGKLFF.

The chain joins TRBV20-1 to TRBJ2-5; D unclear. The CDR3 runs to 10 residues. The V gene lost 6 bases and the J gene lost 3 bases, with 5 bases spanning the gap. CDR1 DFQATT and CDR2 SNEGSKA come from the germline V gene (reference sequence). DNA of the CDR3: TGCAGTGCCCCAGAAGAGACCCAGTACTTC. Translating gives CSAPEETQYF.

This clone was seen more than once but under ten times. The CDR3: CAISPEGQPQHF. The CDR3, as DNA: TGTGCCATCAGCCCTGAAGGTCAGCCCCAGCATTTT. The chain uses TRBV10-3 and TRBJ1-5; D not certain. V was clipped by 6 bases and J by 6 bases, with 9 bases between them. The CDR3 runs to 12 residues. CDR1 ENHRY and CDR2 SYGVKD come from the germline V gene.

The V and J genes are TRBV6-4 and TRBJ2-3, with TRBD2 matching over 14 bases. The CDR3 spans 16 residues. Trimming cost V 6 bases and J 6 bases; bases outside gene matches: 8. Germline V gene lookup returns CDR1 MRHNA and CDR2 SNTAGT. CDR3 sequence reads: CASSPGLAGGLDTQYF. The CDR3 DNA follows: TGTGCCAGCAGCCCCGGACTAGCGGGGGGTCTTGATACGCAGTATTTT.

The chain joins TRBV5-1 to TRBJ1-1; D gene ambiguous. This CDR3 is built from 17 residues. Trimming stripped 4 bases from V and 0 bases from J, with 19 bases between. The germline CDR1 and CDR2 sequences are SGHRS and YFSETQ. CDR3 nucleotide sequence: TGCGCCAGCAGCCGTTCGCCTCGGGTCCAAGTGAACACTGAAGCTTTCTTT. Protein sequence: CASSRSPRVQVNTEAFF.

The chain uses TRBV25-1 and TRBJ2-1, with no clear D. V was trimmed by 1 base and J by 5 bases, leaving 15 bases between them. Germline CDR1 reads MGHDK; CDR2 reads SYGVNS. This CDR3 is 16 amino acids long. DNA for the CDR3: TGTGCCAGCAGTGAATTCCCCACCAACTTTCACAATGAGCAGTTCTTC. The encoded protein is CASSEFPTNFHNEQFF.

The chain links TRBV18 to TRBJ2-5; the D gene is possibly TRBD1 (6 bases). Germline V gene data show CDR1 as KGHSH and CDR2 as LQKENI. The V and J ends lost 4 bases and 5 bases respectively, with 20 bases between them. This CDR3 spans 16 amino acids. As DNA, the CDR3 is TGTGCCAGCTCACGAGGGACATCGGGAAGGATGGAGACCCAGTACTTC. Translation gives CASSRGTSGRMETQYF. The full variable domain, completed using reference TRBV18 and TRBJ2-5, is NAGVMQNPRHLVRRRGQEARLRCSPMKGHSHVYWYRQLPEEGLKFMVYLQKENIIDESGMPKERFSAEFPKEGPSILRIQQVVRGDSAAYFCASSRGTSGRMETQYFGPGTRLLVL.

The chain couples TRBV7-2 to TRBJ1-2; TRBD1 is a possible D gene (6 bases). The CDR3 has 13 amino acids. Trimming left V 5 bases short and J 5 bases short, with 12 bases between. Germline CDR1 is SGHTA and CDR2 is FQGNSA. CDR3 coding DNA: TGTGCCAGCAGCCCCGGACAGAGATATGGCTACACCTTC. Translating it yields CASSPGQRYGYTF.

V and J are TRBV7-8 and TRBJ1-1; D not resolved. V shed 4 bases and J shed 2 bases, with 8 bases lying between them. The CDR3 length is 13 residues. In germline, CDR1 is SGHVS, CDR2 FQNEAQ. The CDR3 coding sequence is TGTGCCAGCAGCTCGACACCTAACACTGAAGCTTTCTTT. Translating it yields CASSSTPNTEAFF.

Turning to this clone: A much more abundant neighbour one base away suggests this may be a read error. The chain carries TRBV11-2 and TRBJ1-4, with 8 bases fitting TRBD1. The CDR3 loop spans 16 amino acids. Germline CDR1 reads SGHAT; CDR2 reads FQNNGV. CDR3 nucleotides: TGTGCCGGCAGCAATCGGACAGGGTCTAGGAATGAAAAACTGTTTTTT. This translates into CAGSNRTGSRNEKLFF.

V usage is TRBV2 and J usage is TRBJ2-2; D is ambiguous. V was trimmed by 6 bases and J by 5 bases, leaving 10 bases between them. The CDR3 sequence is 13 residues long. Germline V gene lookup returns CDR1 SNHLY and CDR2 FYNNEI. The CDR3 is CASSDHGTGELFF. The CDR3 DNA reads TGTGCCAGCAGCGACCACGGGACCGGGGAGCTGTTTTTT.

The chain combines TRBV27 with TRBJ1-4; 9 bases line up with TRBD1. The CDR3 loop spans 14 amino acids. Trimming at V came to 5 bases and at J to 7 bases, leaving 5 bases not matched to a gene. CDR1 is MNHEY, CDR2 SMNVEV, per germline (reference sequence). CDR3 amino acids: CASSITGGREKLFF. CDR3 DNA: TGTGCCAGCAGTATAACAGGGGGCCGTGAAAAACTGTTTTTT.

This clone occurred a few times. The chain combines TRBV5-8 with TRBJ2-3; D is unclear. In germline, CDR1 is SGHTS, CDR2 YDEGEE. Trimming removed 1 base at V and 4 bases at J, with 10 bases between. The CDR3 sequence is 14 residues long. CDR3 sequence: CASSLLASPDTQYF. CDR3 bases: TGTGCCAGCAGCTTGTTGGCCAGTCCAGATACGCAGTATTTT.

The chain joins TRBV9 to TRBJ2-2; 8 positions agree with TRBD2. This CDR3 has 17 residues. Germline V gene lookup returns CDR1 SGDLS and CDR2 YYNGEE. With 1 base clipped from V and 0 bases from J, the junction kept 5 bases outside the gene matches. In nucleotides, the CDR3 is TGTGCCAGCAGCGTAATTCCGGGGGGGGCGAACACCGGGGAGCTGTTTTTT. It specifies CASSVIPGGANTGELFF.

The genes are TRBV9 and TRBJ1-4, with 9 bases matching TRBD1. The CDR3 loop spans 16 amino acids. CDR1 is SGDLS and CDR2 is YYNGEE in the germline V gene. V lost 1 base to trimming and J lost 7 bases; unmatched junction nucleotides: 8. CDR3 nucleotides: TGTGCCAGCAGCGTATACCCGGGACAGGGTGGTGAAAAACTGTTTTTT. Protein sequence: CASSVYPGQGGEKLFF.

This clone is a singleton in its sample. The rearrangement uses TRBV5-6 and TRBJ2-7; D gene uncertain. Looked up from germline, CDR1 is SGHDT and CDR2 is YYEEEE. The CDR3 loop spans 11 amino acids. V lost 0 bases to trimming and J lost 6 bases, with 4 bases between them. The CDR3 sequence: CASSLGGEQYF. The CDR3 DNA reads as TGTGCCAGCAGCTTGGGAGGCGAGCAGTACTTC.

This chain connects TRBV5-6 to TRBJ2-1; D not certain. Germline assignment: CDR1 SGHDT and CDR2 YYEEEE. V was clipped by 3 bases and J by 3 bases, with 4 bases between them. The CDR3 runs 12 residues. CDR3 protein: CASSSNYNEQFF. DNA for the CDR3: TGTGCCAGCAGCTCAAACTACAATGAGCAGTTCTTC.

This clone appeared a few times. CDR3 region: CASSFGTGSGNTEAFF. For the CDR3, the DNA is TGTGCCAGCAGCTTCGGGACAGGGTCGGGGAACACTGAAGCTTTCTTT. The V and J genes are TRBV5-6 and TRBJ1-1; 9 positions match TRBD1. V was clipped by 2 bases and J by 1 base; unmatched bases: 6. Looked up from germline, CDR1 is SGHDT and CDR2 is YYEEEE. The CDR3 loop spans 16 amino acids.

The chain carries TRBV5-6 and TRBJ1-4; 9 positions agree with TRBD1. Germline V CDR1 and CDR2: SGHDT, YYEEEE. The trim removed 3 bases at V and 0 bases at J, leaving 6 bases unmatched. The CDR3 totals 17 residues. The CDR3 spells CASSSDTGGATNEKLFF. The CDR3 DNA sequence: TGTGCCAGCAGCTCAGATACAGGGGGCGCAACTAATGAAAAACTGTTTTTT.

The chain is built from TRBV7-9 and TRBJ2-1; D gene unclear. The CDR3 extends over 17 amino acids. CDR1 and CDR2 from the germline V gene are SEHNR and FQNEAQ (reference sequence). Trimming pared 3 bases from V and 7 bases from J, leaving 22 bases between. The CDR3 sequence: CASSFSPPGRPINEQFF. CDR3 DNA: TGTGCCAGCAGCTTCTCCCCGCCGGGCAGACCAATTAATGAGCAGTTCTTC.

CDR3: CASSLAPGLAGETAYEQYF. CDR3 sequence (DNA): TGCGCCAGCAGCCTGGCGCCGGGACTAGCGGGAGAGACTGCCTACGAGCAGTACTTC. This chain links TRBV5-1 with TRBJ2-7, with 14 bases that match TRBD2. From germline, CDR1 is SGHRS and CDR2 YFSETQ. The CDR3 contains 19 residues. With V trimmed by 4 bases and J by 2 bases, 14 bases remained unmatched.

This CDR3 reads CASSLAGRNTEAFF. The CDR3, as DNA: TGTGCCAGCAGCTTAGCGGGCAGGAACACTGAAGCTTTCTTT. V and J are TRBV7-8 and TRBJ1-1, with unresolved D. The CDR3 has 14 residues. Trimming left V 0 bases short and J 1 base short, with 6 bases between. Germline-derived CDR1 and CDR2 are SGHVS and FQNEAQ.

The V gene is TRBV19, the J gene TRBJ2-7; 9 bases are shared with TRBD1. The CDR3 sequence is 13 residues long. The trim removed 7 bases at V and 4 bases at J, leaving 5 bases unmatched. The germline CDR1 and CDR2 sequences are LNHDA and SQIVND (reference sequence). The chain's CDR3 is CASTPGQGYEQYF. The DNA for the CDR3 is TGTGCCAGTACCCCGGGACAGGGTTACGAGCAGTACTTC.

V is TRBV19 and J is TRBJ2-7; D tentatively reads TRBD1 or TRBD2 (5 bases each). V dropped 5 bases and J dropped 0 bases, with 14 bases sitting between them. Germline V gene sequence: CDR1 LNHDA, CDR2 SQIVND (reference sequence). The CDR3 spans 15 residues. The CDR3 protein is CASSSGSSLSYEQYF. The CDR3 DNA follows: TGTGCCAGTAGTTCAGGGAGCTCCCTCTCCTACGAGCAGTACTTC.

J is TRBJ1-4 and V is TRBV7-2; 9 bases are a match to TRBD1. The CDR3 consists of 14 residues. Germline CDR1 reads SGHTA; CDR2 reads FQGNSA. Trimming at V came to 5 bases and at J to 6 bases, leaving 4 bases not matched to a gene. CDR3 DNA sequence: TGTGCCAGCAGCAAGGGACAGGGCTATGAAAAACTGTTTTTT. It specifies CASSKGQGYEKLFF.

The chain has TRBV20-1 and TRBJ2-1; D not certain. The CDR3 is made up of 11 amino acids. Germline values: CDR1 DFQATT, CDR2 SNEGSKA (reference sequence). The V gene lost 5 bases and the J gene lost 8 bases, with 10 bases spanning the gap. In nucleotides, the CDR3 is TGCAGTGCTCGGTCCTGGGATGAGCAGTTCTTC. Residues: CSARSWDEQFF.

This clone was detected only once. The chain recombines TRBV6-6 with TRBJ1-5; the D gene is possibly TRBD1 (5 bases). The germline V gene encodes CDR1 MNHNY and CDR2 SVGAGI (reference sequence). Trimming left V 0 bases short and J 4 bases short, with 10 bases between. The CDR3 is made up of 15 amino acids. The CDR3 DNA follows: TGTGCCAGCAGTTACTCCACGTCAGGGAATCAGCCCCAGCATTTT. Amino acid sequence: CASSYSTSGNQPQHF.